The 2 T cell receptor beta chains given below trace back to one sample, sequenced in a study of blood T cell repertoires in COVID-19 (dated by TCRdb to 2018 to 2021). Library creation used the immunoSEQ multiplex PCR assay. The clones in this table, taken by TCRdb from immuneACCESS, are in-frame only. Not every clone is retained; where verified, under half of the shortfall comes from an unresolved V gene, and the cause of the rest is unknown. The sample table lists about 210,000 clones, approximately 82% of them with a count of one. 9.5% to 15% of the sample comes from the top ten. Input material: peripheral blood. These receptors were collected from a middle-aged woman with acute or convalescent COVID-19.

The J gene is TRBJ2-7, the V gene TRBV6-5; 9 bases line up with TRBD1. This CDR3 spans 15 amino acids. Trimming removed 5 bases from V and 7 bases from J; junction bases left unmatched: 12. Germline V gene sequence: CDR1 MNHEY, CDR2 SVGAGI. CDR3 amino acids: CASSPTWTGEREQYF. The CDR3 DNA follows: TGTGCCAGCAGTCCGACCTGGACAGGGGAACGGGAGCAGTACTTC.

V is TRBV27 and J is TRBJ2-2; weak D call: TRBD2 (6 bases). V dropped 5 bases and J dropped 4 bases, with 17 bases sitting between them. The CDR3 totals 16 residues. CDR1 is MNHEY and CDR2 is SMNVEV in the germline V gene (reference sequence). The CDR3 loop reads CASSIGTAYVTGELFF. DNA of the CDR3: TGTGCCAGCAGTATAGGGACTGCCTACGTCACCGGGGAGCTGTTTTTT.